The 8 T cell receptor beta chains below come from one sample, sequenced in a study of control samples from healthy donors and cancer patients. Produced via immunoSEQ multiplex PCR; TCRdb's table is partial and in-frame only. The table records 96,000 or so clones, approximately 93% of them present only once. The sequenced material came from blood. These receptor sequences come from a young man in good health.

V gene TRBV6-5 combines with J gene TRBJ1-1; D possibly corresponds to TRBD1 (5 bases). This CDR3 has 14 amino acids. Trimming stripped 7 bases from V and 3 bases from J, with 15 bases between. Germline CDR1 is MNHEY and CDR2 is SVGAGI. In DNA, the CDR3 is TGTGCCAGCACCCACCGCCGGGACGACACTGAAGCTTTCTTT. This codes for CASTHRRDDTEAFF.

The chain uses TRBV27 and TRBJ1-1; D not resolved. V lost 5 bases to trimming and J lost 0 bases, with 19 bases between them. The CDR3 is made up of 17 amino acids. Germline values: CDR1 MNHEY, CDR2 SMNVEV (reference sequence). The CDR3 region is CASSKNSFLGMNTEAFF. In DNA, the CDR3 is TGTGCCAGCAGTAAGAACAGTTTTCTAGGAATGAACACTGAAGCTTTCTTT.

The chain uses TRBV7-2 and TRBJ1-1; D not certain. With 1 base removed from V and 11 bases from J, the gap between germline ends came to 11 bases. From germline, CDR1 is SGHTA and CDR2 FQGNSA. This CDR3 region has 12 residues. DNA for the CDR3: TGTGCCAGCAGCTTAGATCTCTTTGAGGCTTTCTTT. Its translation: CASSLDLFEAFF.

The chain employs TRBV25-1 and TRBJ1-1, with D possibly TRBD1 on 6 matching bases. CDR1 MGHDK and CDR2 SYGVNS come from the germline V gene. V was cut by 7 bases and J by 5 bases, with 17 bases left in between. CDR3 size: 14 residues. CDR3 bases: TGTGCCAGCAAAAGGAAGGGGGTGGCGACTGAAGCTTTCTTT. As protein: CASKRKGVATEAFF.

The chain links TRBV4-1 to TRBJ1-1, with 12 bases fitting TRBD1. The CDR3 runs to 15 residues. V gave up 3 bases and J gave up 7 bases; unmatched junction bases: 6. Per germline, CDR1 MGHRA and CDR2 YSYEKL. DNA of the CDR3: TGCGCCAGCAGCCAGGGGGACAGGGGGCTGGTTGAAGCTTTCTTT. Amino acid sequence: CASSQGDRGLVEAFF.

DNA for the CDR3: TGTGCCAGTAGTCCCCAGGGCGCAGGGTTACATCCGAGGGGCTACACCTTC. Its translation: CASSPQGAGLHPRGYTF. V usage is TRBV19 and J usage is TRBJ1-2, with D possibly being TRBD1 (5 bases). CDR1 LNHDA and CDR2 SQIVND come from the germline V gene (reference sequence). Trimming removed 5 bases at V and 8 bases at J, with 27 bases between. The CDR3 length is 17 residues. The full variable domain, with the rest looked up from reference TRBV19 and TRBJ1-2, is DGGITQSPKYLFRKEGQNVTLSCEQNLNHDAMYWYRQDPGQGLRLIYYSQIVNDFQKGDIAEGYSVSREKKESFPLTVTSAQKNPTAFYLCASSPQGAGLHPRGYTFGSGTRLTVV.

The chain uses TRBV7-9 and TRBJ1-6, with 7 bases aligning to TRBD1. With V trimmed by 5 bases and J by 7 bases, 5 bases remained unmatched. Germline V gives CDR1 SEHNR, CDR2 FQNEAQ (reference sequence). This CDR3 has 14 amino acids. The CDR3 DNA is TGTGCCAGCAGCCAGGGGGGTAGGAATTCACCCCTCCACTTT. It is translated as CASSQGGRNSPLHF.

The chain recombines TRBV7-2 with TRBJ1-3; D is undetermined. The CDR3 sequence is 16 residues long. With 1 base removed from V and 3 bases from J, the gap between germline ends came to 13 bases. Germline CDR1 and CDR2: SGHTA and FQGNSA. Here the CDR3 reads CASSLVVVGNGNTIYF. CDR3 DNA sequence: TGTGCCAGCAGCTTAGTGGTGGTGGGCAATGGAAACACCATATATTTT.